Reported below is one T cell receptor beta chain. Its specificity is not known. V dropped 6 bases and J dropped 9; count of bases not matched to a gene: 10. The CDR3 sequence is 15 residues long. Germline CDR1 is LGHNA and CDR2 is YNFKEQ. The entry originates in a study of cytomegalovirus exposure and HLA in healthy donors. Study-wide results and caveats: Several top significant clusters appeared, in a later analysis, to be linked to common viral pathogens. Highly shared sequence variants in one cluster were likely a sequencing artifact.

Primers for the PCR totalled 60 Vbeta and 13 Jbeta. Measured with immunoSEQ multiplex PCR; TCRdb has only the in-frame clones, and not every one. The sample shows more than 250,000 clones, roughly 90% of them seen only once. This receptor was identified in a woman under 30 in good health and CMV-seronegative. The sequencing input was PBMCs. The rearrangement joins TRBV4-2 to TRBJ2-1, with 11 bases that match TRBD2. The CDR3 region has the DNA TGTGCCAGCAGTATAGCGGGGGGGCCCCCCAGTGAGCAGTTCTTC. Translating gives CASSIAGGPPSEQFF.